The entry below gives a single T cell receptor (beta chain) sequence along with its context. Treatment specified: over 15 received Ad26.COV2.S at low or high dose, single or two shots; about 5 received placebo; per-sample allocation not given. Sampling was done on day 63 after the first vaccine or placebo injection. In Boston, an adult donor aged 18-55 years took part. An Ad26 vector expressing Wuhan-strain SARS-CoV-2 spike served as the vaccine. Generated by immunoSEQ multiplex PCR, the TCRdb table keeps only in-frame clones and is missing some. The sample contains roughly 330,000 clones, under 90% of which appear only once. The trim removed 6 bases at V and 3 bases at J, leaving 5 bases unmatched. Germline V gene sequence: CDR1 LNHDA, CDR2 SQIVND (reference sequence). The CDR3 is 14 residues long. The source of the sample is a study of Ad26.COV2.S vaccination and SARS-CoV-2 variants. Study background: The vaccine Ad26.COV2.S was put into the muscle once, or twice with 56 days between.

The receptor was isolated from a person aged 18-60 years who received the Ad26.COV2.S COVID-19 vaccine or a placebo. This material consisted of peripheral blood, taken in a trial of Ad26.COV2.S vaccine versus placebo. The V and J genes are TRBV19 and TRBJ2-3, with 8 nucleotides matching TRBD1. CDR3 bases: TGTGCCAGTAGCTTACAGGGGGAGACAGATACGCAGTATTTT. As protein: CASSLQGETDTQYF.